This TCR beta chain was profiled in a study of blood T cell repertoires in COVID-19. Whole-study context: In each case, the material was cDNA or gDNA derived from T cells, B-cell-depleted T cells, or PBMCs.

Original data processing: For nucleated cells, counts were estimated from reference gene primer amplification. Method: immunoSEQ multiplex PCR; TCRdb's copy keeps in-frame clones and lacks some. V, J and clone size are those of that table, while D and trimming were read from the DNA. The sample has over 15,000 clones; 80% are singletons. Points on this clone: Other DNA sequences in this sample translate to the same CDR3.

The CDR3 sequence is 13 residues long. Germline values: CDR1 SGHDT, CDR2 YYEEEE. Trimming cost V 2 bases and J 9 bases, with 12 bases left between them. The chain links TRBV5-6 to TRBJ2-1; D possibly corresponds to TRBD2 (5 bases). This receptor was identified in an elderly man with acute or convalescent COVID-19. Sequences were obtained from peripheral blood. The chain's CDR3 is CASSFSRGSEQFF. DNA for the CDR3: TGTGCCAGCAGCTTTTCACGGGGTAGTGAGCAGTTCTTC.